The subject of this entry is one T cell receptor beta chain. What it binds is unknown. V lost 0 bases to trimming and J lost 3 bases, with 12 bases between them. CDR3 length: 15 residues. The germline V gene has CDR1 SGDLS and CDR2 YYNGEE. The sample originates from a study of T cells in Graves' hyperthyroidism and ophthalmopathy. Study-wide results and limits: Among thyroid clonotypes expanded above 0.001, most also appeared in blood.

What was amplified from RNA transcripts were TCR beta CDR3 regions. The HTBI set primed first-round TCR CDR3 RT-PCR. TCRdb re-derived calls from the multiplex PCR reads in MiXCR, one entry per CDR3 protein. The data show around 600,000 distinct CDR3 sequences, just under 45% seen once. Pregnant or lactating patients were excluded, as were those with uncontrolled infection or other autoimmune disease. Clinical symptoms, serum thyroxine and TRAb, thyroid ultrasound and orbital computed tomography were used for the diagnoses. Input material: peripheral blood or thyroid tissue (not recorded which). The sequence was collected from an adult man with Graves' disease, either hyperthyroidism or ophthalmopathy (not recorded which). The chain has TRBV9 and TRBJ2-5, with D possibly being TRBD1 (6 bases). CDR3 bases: TGTGCCAGCAGCGTAGCTACCCGGACAGAAGAGACCCAGTACTTC. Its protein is CASSVATRTEETQYF.